These 22 T cell receptor beta chains share one sample of origin, sequenced in a study of shared clonotypes between healthy human individuals. Assay used: immunoSEQ multiplex PCR; TCRdb lists only in-frame clones, some missing. The sample has about 2.4 million clones; 90% to 95% are singletons. Sequenced material: naive CD4+ T cells sorted from blood. Subset in this sample: CD45RA+ positively selected. The receptors here all came from a man aged 18-30 years in good health.

This clone was counted a single time. The V and J genes are TRBV5-1 and TRBJ1-2; 9 bases fit TRBD1. This CDR3 has 15 residues. Germline CDR1 is SGHRS and CDR2 is YFSETQ. V lost 4 bases to trimming and J lost 2 bases; unmatched junction nucleotides: 6. The CDR3 reads CASSPGTGMNYGYTF. The CDR3 coding sequence is TGCGCCAGCAGCCCAGGGACAGGGATGAACTATGGCTACACCTTC. Using reference TRBV5-1 and TRBJ1-2 for the parts outside the CDR3, the full variable domain is KAGVTQTPRYLIKTRGQQVTLSCSPISGHRSVSWYQQTPGQGLQFLFEYFSETQRNKGNFPGRFSGRQFSNSRSEMNVSTLELGDSALYLCASSPGTGMNYGYTFGSGTRLTVV.

The chain recombines TRBV6-1 with TRBJ1-5; the D gene is possibly TRBD1 (5 bases). CDR3 length: 14 residues. The germline V gene has CDR1 MNHNS and CDR2 SASEGT. Trimming removed 1 base from V and 9 bases from J, with 13 bases in between. The CDR3 coding sequence is TGTGCCAGCAGTGAAGGGGGGGTTATGATGCCCCAGCATTTT. Its protein product is CASSEGGVMMPQHF.

The V call is TRBV5-1, the J call TRBJ2-3; TRBD2 aligns across 8 bases. The CDR3 spans 15 residues. Per germline, CDR1 SGHRS and CDR2 YFSETQ. The J segment lost 6 bases and the V segment lost 2 bases, leaving 8 bases of the junction unmatched. The CDR3 loop reads CASSFPSGPTDTQYF. In DNA form, the CDR3 reads TGCGCCAGCAGCTTCCCTAGCGGGCCAACGGATACGCAGTATTTT.

The gene calls are TRBV19 and TRBJ2-6; D is unresolved. The CDR3 length is 15 residues. Germline V CDR1 and CDR2: LNHDA, SQIVND (reference sequence). V gave up 6 bases and J gave up 0 bases, with 9 bases separating them. This chain's CDR3 is CASRPTFSGANVLTF. In DNA, the CDR3 is TGTGCCAGTAGACCCACGTTCTCTGGGGCCAACGTCCTGACTTTC.

This clone was detected once. This chain uses TRBV7-2 with TRBJ2-7; 11 positions agree with TRBD2. V lost 0 bases and J lost 6; bases outside the gene matches: 7. This CDR3 is built from 16 residues. Germline loops: CDR1 SGHTA, CDR2 FQGNSA. The CDR3 sequence is CASSLASLAGGSEQYF. The CDR3 DNA follows: TGTGCCAGCAGCTTAGCTTCGCTAGCGGGAGGTTCCGAGCAGTACTTC.

This clone occurred once. This chain uses TRBV9 with TRBJ2-2; D remains ambiguous. This CDR3 has 15 amino acids. V was pared by 4 bases and J by 0 bases, with 10 bases between. Germline V CDR1 and CDR2: SGDLS, YYNGEE. The chain's CDR3 is CASSREPANTGELFF. Here the CDR3 DNA reads TGTGCCAGCAGCCGAGAGCCAGCGAACACCGGGGAGCTGTTTTTT.

The chain has TRBV12-2 and TRBJ2-1; the D call of TRBD1 is as the table states it, not checked on the DNA. TRBV12-2 is labeled a pseudogene. CDR3 length: 14 amino acids. The CDR3 DNA reads TGTGCAAGTCGTATCCAGGGGGCGGCAAATGAGCAGTTCTTC. This codes for CASRIQGAANEQFF.

The rearrangement uses TRBV5-1 and TRBJ2-2, with 15 bases that match TRBD2. Germline V gene sequence: CDR1 SGHRS, CDR2 YFSETQ. V shed 3 bases, J shed 4 bases, and the junction held 10 bases outside the gene matches. The CDR3 runs to 19 residues. The CDR3 is CASSSGTSGRWTGTGELFF. The CDR3 DNA is TGCGCCAGCAGCTCCGGGACTAGCGGGAGGTGGACCGGCACCGGGGAGCTGTTTTTT.

The chain uses TRBV11-2 and TRBJ2-5; 7 nucleotides align to TRBD2. V dropped 1 base and J dropped 4; count of bases not matched to a gene: 12. CDR1 is SGHAT and CDR2 is FQNNGV in the germline V gene. The CDR3 runs 17 residues. CDR3 residues: CASSLGASGPAGETQYF. The DNA of the CDR3 is TGTGCCAGCAGCTTAGGGGCTAGCGGACCAGCGGGAGAGACCCAGTACTTC.

The gene calls are TRBV11-2 and TRBJ2-3; D gene uncertain. V lost 6 bases to trimming and J lost 4 bases, with 14 bases between them. The CDR3 length is 14 residues. From germline, CDR1 is SGHAT and CDR2 FQNNGV. The CDR3, as DNA: TGTGCCAGCAGTAAATCCCCTCCAGCAGATACGCAGTATTTT. It translates to CASSKSPPADTQYF.

The rearrangement joins TRBV6-5 to TRBJ1-1; D is perhaps TRBD1 (6 bases). The CDR3 totals 13 residues. CDR1 is MNHEY, CDR2 SVGAGI, per germline. V was shortened by 8 bases and J by 6 bases, with 16 bases between the two germline ends. The CDR3 DNA reads as TGTGCCAGCGGCGGGGGCTCTTTTTCTGAAGCTTTCTTT. This codes for CASGGGSFSEAFF.

This chain links TRBV6-5 with TRBJ2-7; D is undetermined. The CDR3 contains 11 residues. Trimming removed 5 bases from V and 5 bases from J, with 7 bases in between. CDR1 is MNHEY, CDR2 SVGAGI, per germline. CDR3 sequence reads: CASSEWDEQYF. CDR3 sequence (DNA): TGTGCCAGCAGTGAATGGGACGAGCAGTACTTC.

The chain recombines TRBV6-1 with TRBJ1-4; D ambiguous. Per germline, CDR1 MNHNS and CDR2 SASEGT. The CDR3 runs 15 residues. V was trimmed by 0 bases and J by 3 bases, leaving 8 bases between them. The CDR3 loop is CASSEARPANEKLFF. CDR3 in DNA: TGTGCCAGCAGTGAAGCCAGGCCGGCTAATGAAAAACTGTTTTTT.

To note about this clone: The junction does not match germline at one end; this may be a read error. The chain is built from TRBV28 and TRBJ1-5; unclear D gene. Germline CDR1 is MDHEN and CDR2 is SYDVKM. The CDR3 is made up of 15 amino acids. CDR3 in amino acids: CASSFGSLSSQPQHF. The CDR3 DNA reads TGTGCCAGCAGTTTCGGCAGCCTCAGCAGTCAGCCCCAGCATTTT. The complete variable domain, with remaining parts taken from reference TRBV28 and TRBJ1-5, reads DVKVTQSSRYLVKRTGEKVFLECVQDMDHENMFWYRQDPGLGLRLIYFSYDVKMKEKGDIPEGYSVSREKKERFSLILESASTNQTSMYLCASSFGSLSSQPQHFGDGTRLSIL.

With respect to this clone: Different DNA sequences within this sample yield the same CDR3. V usage is TRBV7-9 and J usage is TRBJ1-3, with D tentatively TRBD1 (6 bases). CDR3 length: 15 amino acids. V lost 1 base, J lost 1 base, and 8 bases lay in between. Germline V gives CDR1 SEHNR, CDR2 FQNEAQ (reference sequence). The CDR3 DNA reads TGTGCCAGCAGCTTAGGAGGGGGGTCTGGAAACACCATATATTTT. Amino acids: CASSLGGGSGNTIYF.

V and J are TRBV6-6 and TRBJ2-1; D is unresolved. Trimming took 2 bases from V and 10 from J, leaving 18 bases between them. CDR1 is MNHNY, CDR2 SVGAGI, per germline (reference sequence). This CDR3 region has 15 residues. CDR3 bases: TGTGCCAGCAGTTACACCGAACCCCTGGCAACAGAGCAGTTCTTC. Protein: CASSYTEPLATEQFF.

Note on this clone: At one end, the junction sequence differs from germline, possibly due to a read error. V gene TRBV11-2 combines with J gene TRBJ2-7; no clear D. This CDR3 region has 13 residues. Germline CDR1 is SGHAT and CDR2 is FQNNGV. The CDR3 DNA reads as TGTGCCAGCAGCCTAGACATAGCCTACGAGCAGTACTTC. Translation gives CASSLDIAYEQYF.

The rearrangement joins TRBV4-1 to TRBJ1-3, with 9 bases lining up with TRBD1. V was pared by 2 bases and J by 6 bases, with 8 bases of the junction left unmatched. Germline V lookup: CDR1 MGHRA, CDR2 YSYEKL. This CDR3 comprises 16 residues. CDR3 bases: TGCGCCAGCAGCCAACCGAGCGGGACAGGGACAAACACCATATATTTT. Translated: CASSQPSGTGTNTIYF.

The chain uses TRBV6-1 and TRBJ2-7; possible D gene TRBD1, 6 bases. The CDR3 is made up of 13 amino acids. CDR1 and CDR2 (germline): MNHNS, SASEGT. Between the trimmed V and J ends, which lost 5 bases and 2 bases, there was a span of 10 bases. The CDR3: CASSSGTPYEQYF. The CDR3 DNA is TGTGCCAGCAGTTCCGGGACACCCTACGAGCAGTACTTC.

V and J are TRBV9 and TRBJ2-7; D is possibly TRBD2 (5 bases). CDR3 length: 13 residues. Looked up from germline, CDR1 is SGDLS and CDR2 is YYNGEE. V lost 3 bases and J 5 bases, leaving 12 bases between the germline ends. The CDR3 loop reads CASSARPADEQYF. The CDR3 DNA reads TGTGCCAGCAGCGCTCGACCAGCGGACGAGCAGTACTTC. The entire variable domain, with the rest obtained from reference TRBV9 and TRBJ2-7, is as follows: DSGVTQTPKHLITATGQRVTLRCSPRSGDLSVYWYQQSLDQGLQFLIQYYNGEERAKGNILERFSAQQFPDLHSELNLSSLELGDSALYFCASSARPADEQYFGPGTRLTVT.

Points on this clone: Other nucleotide sequences from this sample produce the same CDR3. The rearrangement uses TRBV7-2 and TRBJ2-1, with D perhaps TRBD2 (7 bases). The V gene's germline CDR1 is SGHTA and CDR2 FQGNSA. The CDR3 length is 14 residues. V lost 6 bases and J 4 bases, leaving 13 bases between the germline ends. CDR3 in amino acids: CASRRGGGYNEQFF. The CDR3 nucleotides read TGTGCCAGCAGGCGGGGAGGGGGTTACAATGAGCAGTTCTTC.

The gene calls are TRBV11-3 and TRBJ2-2; TRBD1 matches 8 bases. The CDR3 is made up of 14 amino acids. V was pared by 5 bases and J by 7 bases, with 6 bases of the junction left unmatched. Germline values: CDR1 SGHNT, CDR2 YENEEA. The CDR3 region has the DNA TGTGCCAGCAGCCTGGACAGGGTGAGCGGGGAGCTGTTTTTT. Translating it yields CASSLDRVSGELFF.